The T cell receptor (beta chain) described here comes from a study of control samples from healthy donors and cancer patients. Sequencing used immunoSEQ multiplex PCR; TCRdb keeps in-frame clones, though not all of them. Here the sample spans 120,000 or so clones, 91% being singletons. The germline V gene encodes CDR1 GTSNPN and CDR2 SVGIG (reference sequence). The CDR3 contains 14 residues. Trimming stripped 4 bases from V and 2 bases from J, with 12 bases between. This rearrangement joins TRBV30 to TRBJ1-5, with D maybe TRBD1 (5 bases). Sequencing was performed on blood. The receptor comes from a man between 18 and 35 years old in good health. This chain's CDR3 is CAWNRGNGNQPQHF. Here the CDR3 DNA reads TGTGCCTGGAATCGGGGGAACGGCAATCAGCCCCAGCATTTT.